This paragraph reports one T cell receptor (beta chain). CDR3 size: 14 residues. The germline CDR1 and CDR2 sequences are SEHNR and FQNEAQ (reference sequence). The V gene lost 3 bases and the J gene lost 0 bases, with 9 bases spanning the gap. RNA transcripts yielded amplified TCR beta CDR3 regions. In the first-round RT-PCR of the TCR CDR3, the HTBI primer set was used. From the multiplex PCR reads, TCRdb called clonotypes with MiXCR, one entry per CDR3 protein. The sample includes just over 550,000 distinct CDR3 sequences, around 45% of them seen just once. These data are taken from a study of T cells in Graves' hyperthyroidism and ophthalmopathy. When ophthalmopathy did not progress within 18 months, Graves' hyperthyroidism was considered stable.

The chain links TRBV7-9 to TRBJ2-7; D might be TRBD1 (5 bases). The sequence derives from a woman aged 18 to 35 with Graves' hyperthyroidism. The material sequenced was peripheral blood or thyroid tissue (not recorded which). CDR3 nucleotide sequence: TGTGCCAGCAGCTTCAAGGACAACTCCTACGAGCAGTACTTC. Encoded protein: CASSFKDNSYEQYF.